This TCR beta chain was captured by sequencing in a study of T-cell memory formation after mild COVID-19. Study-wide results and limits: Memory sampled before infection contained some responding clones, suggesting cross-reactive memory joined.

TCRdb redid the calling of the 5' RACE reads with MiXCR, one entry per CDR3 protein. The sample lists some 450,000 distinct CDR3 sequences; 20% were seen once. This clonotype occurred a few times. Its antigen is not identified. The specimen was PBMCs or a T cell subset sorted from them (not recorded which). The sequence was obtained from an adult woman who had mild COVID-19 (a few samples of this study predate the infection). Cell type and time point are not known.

Here the CDR3 reads CASSRDTNTGELFF. The CDR3, as DNA: TGTGCCAGCAGCCGGGACACCAACACCGGGGAGCTGTTTTTT. The chain combines TRBV2 with TRBJ2-2; TRBD1 is a possible D gene (6 bases). The CDR3 loop spans 14 amino acids. Trimming took off 6 bases at V and 2 bases at J, with 10 bases between the two ends. Germline V gene lookup returns CDR1 SNHLY and CDR2 FYNNEI.